Listed below are T cell receptor beta chains from one sample, sequenced in a study of cytomegalovirus exposure and HLA in healthy donors. The table came from immunoSEQ multiplex PCR; TCRdb's copy has only in-frame clones and leaves some out. Of 50,000 to 80,000 clones in the sample, around 88% were seen once. The sample consisted of PBMCs. The receptor set was obtained from a woman aged 18-30 years in good health and CMV-seronegative. Both conserved end residues are part of each CDR3. D genes are given only for firm matches. For some rows the clone size is stated as once, few or many, or as a class when expanded; others skip it.

>TRBJ2-5|-|TRBV28|-
TGTGCCAGCAATCAGGGCTGGGAGACCCAGTACTTC
CASNQGWETQYF
>TRBJ2-1|-|TRBV7-7|-
TGTGCTAGCAGCTTAGCCGTCAACAGTGAGCAGTTCTTC
CASSLAVNSEQFF
>TRBJ2-1|TRBD1|TRBV2|-
TGTGCCAGCAGTCCGGGACAGGGGGGTGAGCAGTTCTTC
CASSPGQGGEQFF
>TRBJ2-5|-|TRBV5-1|-
TGCGCCAGCAGCCTAGCTTTTCGGATTCAAGAGACCCAGTACTTC
CASSLAFRIQETQYF
>TRBJ2-1|TRBD2|TRBV29-1|-
TGCAGCGTTGCGAGGAGCGGGGGCGGCTACAATGAGCAGTTCTTC
CSVARSGGGYNEQFF
>TRBJ1-1|-|TRBV7-7|few
TGTGCAGACCCAGGGACTGAAGCTTTCTTT
CADPGTEAFF
>TRBJ1-2|TRBD1|TRBV6-5|-
TGTGCCAGCAGTTGGGGGACAGGGCGAGGCTACACCTTC
CASSWGTGRGYTF
>TRBJ2-3|-|TRBV19|-
TGTGCCAGTAGTGATCAGGGTGGCACAGATACGCAGTATTTT
CASSDQGGTDTQYF
>TRBJ2-1|TRBD2|TRBV28|-
TGTGCCAGCACTGCGCGGGAGGCGAGCTCCTACAATGAGCAGTTCTTC
CASTAREASSYNEQFF
>TRBJ2-7|TRBD1|TRBV6-6|-
TGTGCCAGCAGTTCCTCTGTCAGGGGGCGCGACGAGCAGTACTTC
CASSSSVRGRDEQYF
>TRBJ2-5|TRBD1|TRBV4-1|-
TGCGCCAGCAGCCATTTGGGGACAGCGATTCAAGAGACCCAGTACTTC
CASSHLGTAIQETQYF
>TRBJ2-4|-|TRBV6-5|-
TGTGCCAGCAGGGCCACGACAGTAGCCAAAAACATTCAGTACTTC
CASRATTVAKNIQYF
>TRBJ2-7|TRBD1|TRBV19|-
TGTGCCAGTAGGGGACAGGGCTCCTACGAGCAGTACTTC
CASRGQGSYEQYF
>TRBJ2-5|-|TRBV5-6|once
TGTGCCAGCAGCTTATCACGGGGATGGAGGACCCAGTACTTC
CASSLSRGWRTQYF
>TRBJ1-6|-|TRBV6-5|few
TGTGCCAGCACCGAACATTTTCGCTCACCCCTCCACTTT
CASTEHFRSPLHF
>TRBJ2-7|-|TRBV27|once
TGTGCCAGCAGTTTTCGGCCATGGGCCTCCTACGAGCAGTACTTC
CASSFRPWASYEQYF
>TRBJ1-1|-|TRBV18|-
TGTGCCAGCTCACCCCGGCAGGCTGAAGCTTTCTTT
CASSPRQAEAFF
>TRBJ2-7|-|TRBV5-1|-
TGCGCCAGCAGCTATACTAATCGCTACGAGCAGTACTTC
CASSYTNRYEQYF
>TRBJ2-1|TRBD1|TRBV27|-
TGTGCCAGCAGTCCGACCCGGGACAGGGGGGGCAATGAGCAGTTCTTC
CASSPTRDRGGNEQFF